Each of the 15 T cell receptor beta chains below was sequenced from the same sample in a study of T cell clonality in common variable immunodeficiency. Study-wide points: Reportedly, TCR beta sequences from common variable immunodeficiency showed fewer deletions and N-nucleotide insertions.

What these receptors recognize is not known. Libraries were prepared by immunoSEQ multiplex PCR; TCRdb keeps only in-frame clonotypes and omits some of them. Reported are approximately 26,000 clones, none seen only once; the ten largest carry just over 3%. Material for sequencing was peripheral blood mononuclear cells. Receptor source: a human donor with common variable immunodeficiency.

This clone has only a few counts. The read ends 3 residues shy of where the CDR3 ends; the end is completed using the germline J gene. V and J are TRBV5-1 and TRBJ2-1; 12 bases align to TRBD2. V shed 4 bases and J 7 bases; nucleotides not matched to a gene: 12. The CDR3 loop spans 17 amino acids. CDR1 and CDR2 (germline): SGHRS, YFSETQ. The DNA read from the CDR3 is TGCGCCAGCAGCCCGCCTAGCGGGGGGGCCGATTGGAATGAG. It is translated as CASSPPSGGADWNE. The whole CDR3 region reads CASSPPSGGADWNEQFF.

The CDR3 reads CSAGQGANYGYTF. The covered CDR3 bases are TGCAGCGCCGGGCAGGGGGCGAACTATGGC. The genes are TRBV29-1 and TRBJ1-2, with 8 nucleotides matching TRBD1. The read finishes 3 residues shy of the CDR3 end, and the germline J gene is used to complete it. This CDR3 is built from 13 residues. V shed 7 bases and J 2 bases; nucleotides not matched to a gene: 6. Germline-derived CDR1 and CDR2 are SQVTM and ANQGSEA.

This clone has only a few counts. The read falls 3 residues short of the CDR3 end, and the missing part is taken from the germline J gene. V gene TRBV5-1 combines with J gene TRBJ2-1; the match to TRBD1 covers 8 bases. Germline lookup yields CDR1 SGHRS and CDR2 YFSETQ. The CDR3 totals 16 residues. V lost 6 bases to trimming and J lost 2 bases; unmatched junction nucleotides: 10. CDR3 region: CASTTTGQGAYNEQFF. The sequenced CDR3 bases are TGCGCCAGCACCACGACCGGACAGGGAGCCTACAATGAG.

This clone was seen a handful of times. The missing CDR3 end, 3 residues past where the read stops, is filled in from the germline J gene. This rearrangement joins TRBV30 to TRBJ2-3; 7 nucleotides agree with TRBD1. V gave up 2 bases and J gave up 5 bases; unmatched junction bases: 10. The CDR3 covers 15 residues. The germline V gene encodes CDR1 GTSNPN and CDR2 SVGIG (reference sequence). CDR3 DNA, as far as it was read: TGTGCCTGGAGTCGAGGGGGCAGTTTGGAAGATACG. It yields the protein CAWSRGGSLEDT. The whole CDR3 is CAWSRGGSLEDTQYF.

This clone was picked up a small number of times. Sequencing ends 3 residues short of the CDR3 end; the germline J gene provides the rest. The chain links TRBV10-2 to TRBJ1-1; D possibly corresponds to TRBD1 (6 bases). The CDR3 has 17 residues. V lost 0 bases, J lost 7 bases, and 21 bases lay in between. Germline V gene data show CDR1 as WSHSY and CDR2 as SAAADI. The part of the CDR3 DNA that was read is TGCGCCAGCAGTGAGTCGCCCCGGTTGGGGGCCGGCGGTGAA. It yields the protein CASSESPRLGAGGE. The CDR3 in full is CASSESPRLGAGGEAFF.

Ten or more counts support this clone. The CDR3 end is not reached by the read, which stops 3 residues before it; the germline J gene fills it in. This same CDR3 is encoded by further DNA sequences in the sample. The chain carries TRBV6-4 and TRBJ2-1, with TRBD2 identical over 9 bases. CDR1 and CDR2 (germline): MRHNA, SNTAGT. The CDR3 consists of 16 residues. The V segment lost 0 bases and the J segment 6 bases; nucleotides outside the gene matches: 6. The CDR3 DNA, read in part, is TGTGCCAGCAGTGACTCTGGGCGGGGGGGCCGCAATGAG. It codes for CASSDSGRGGRNE. The entire CDR3 is CASSDSGRGGRNEQFF.

This clone was counted ten times or more. CDR3 sequence: CASSLRGTNTEAFF. The sequenced part of the CDR3 DNA is TGTGCCAGCAGCTTGAGGGGGACGAACACTGAA. The gene calls are TRBV5-6 and TRBJ1-1; the D gene is possibly TRBD1 (6 bases). The read is 3 residues too short to cover the CDR3 end, so that end is filled in from the germline J gene. Deletions cut 1 base from V and 1 base from J, with 8 bases between. The germline CDR1 and CDR2 sequences are SGHDT and YYEEEE. The CDR3 is made up of 14 amino acids.

Concerning this clone itself: The read ends 3 residues before the CDR3 terminus; that terminus is restored from the germline J gene. This chain joins TRBV19 and TRBJ2-1; D is possibly TRBD1 (6 bases). This CDR3 contains 15 residues. V lost 1 base to trimming and J lost 4 bases, with 11 bases between them. Germline V gene lookup returns CDR1 LNHDA and CDR2 SQIVND (reference sequence). The part of the CDR3 DNA that was read is TGTGCCAGTAGTATAGCGGGACACCTATACAATGAG. This translates into CASSIAGHLYNE. Given in full, the CDR3 is CASSIAGHLYNEQFF.

This clone is medium-sized by share. The read ends 3 residues before the CDR3 terminus; that terminus is restored from the germline J gene. This sequence joins TRBV12-3 or TRBV12-4 and TRBJ2-7; no clear D gene. CDR3 size: 15 residues. V was clipped by 6 bases and J by 6 bases, with 21 bases between them. CDR3 in amino acids: CASSHPTYFPAEQYF. CDR3 DNA (partial): TGTGCCAGCAGCCACCCGACATATTTCCCAGCCGAG.

With regard to this clone: The CDR3 is cut off 3 residues early in the read; its end comes from the germline J gene. V is TRBV30 and J is TRBJ2-7, with no clear D. CDR3 length equals 11 residues. V dropped 1 base and J dropped 3 bases, with 4 bases sitting between them. Germline CDR1 is GTSNPN and CDR2 is SVGIG (reference sequence). The sequenced part of the CDR3 DNA is TGTGCCTGGAGTGCTCTCTACGAG. Translated, it gives CAWSALYE. The full CDR3 protein reads CAWSALYEQYF.

This clone was observed at least ten times. The CDR3 end is not reached by the read, which stops 3 residues before it; the germline J gene fills it in. The rearrangement joins TRBV7-6 to TRBJ2-5; tentative D call: TRBD2 (6 bases). Germline assignment: CDR1 SGHVS and CDR2 FNYEAQ. This CDR3 region has 16 residues. Trimming shortened V by 2 bases and J by 1 base, and 14 bases separated the two germline ends. The CDR3 region is CASSLLVAGTQETQYF. CDR3 DNA (partial): TGTGCCAGCAGCTTATTAGTGGCGGGGACCCAAGAGACC.

The sample holds a few counts of this clone. The read is 3 residues too short to cover the CDR3 end, so that end is filled in from the germline J gene. The chain employs TRBV5-1 and TRBJ2-7; 14 nucleotides agree with TRBD2. This CDR3 has 18 residues. The junction had 10 bases not matched to a gene; V was cut back by 2 bases and J by 3 bases. Germline CDR1 SGHRS, CDR2 YFSETQ. This chain's CDR3 is CASSLRTSGGPTLYEQYF. CDR3 DNA, as far as it was read: TGCGCCAGCAGCTTACGGACTAGCGGGGGGCCCACCCTCTACGAG.

There are many counts of this clone. The DNA ends 3 residues before the CDR3 does, and the rest of the CDR3 is filled in from the germline J gene. This chain links TRBV5-6 with TRBJ2-3, with 8 bases aligning to TRBD2. V lost 1 base, J lost 1 base, and 2 bases stayed unmatched. Germline V CDR1 and CDR2: SGHDT, YYEEEE. CDR3 length equals 15 residues. The DNA read from the CDR3 is TGTGCCAGCAGCTTGTCAGCGGGGGGCACAGATACG. Protein product: CASSLSAGGTDT. The whole CDR3 protein reads CASSLSAGGTDTQYF.

Comments on this clone: The read gets to within 3 residues of the CDR3 end, and the germline J gene fills in the rest. The chain couples TRBV7-3 to TRBJ2-3, with D possibly matching TRBD1 (6 bases). The V end lost 5 bases, the J end lost 2 bases, and 8 bases lay between the germline ends. The CDR3 contains 13 residues. The germline V gene encodes CDR1 SGHTA and CDR2 FQGTGA. CDR3 DNA, as far as it was read: TGTGCCAGCAGCGCAGGGGCCACAGATACG. Protein: CASSAGATDT. The complete CDR3 sequence is CASSAGATDTQYF. Together with reference TRBV7-3 and TRBJ2-3, the CDR3 gives the full variable domain: GAGVSQTPSNKVTEKGKYVELRCDPISGHTALYWYRQSLGQGPEFLIYFQGTGAADDSGLPNDRFFAVRPEGSVSTLKIQRTERGDSAVYLCASSAGATDTQYFGPGTRLTVL.

This clone was found a few times. CDR3 DNA, as far as it was read: TGTGCCAGCAGATTGGGACAGGGTTCCTACGAG. The encoded protein is CASRLGQGSYE. The full-length CDR3 reads as CASRLGQGSYEQYF. V usage is TRBV7-2 and J usage is TRBJ2-7; 9 bases are a match to TRBD1. The CDR3 is cut off 3 residues early in the read; its end comes from the germline J gene. The V and J ends lost 6 bases and 1 base, in that order; junction bases with no gene match: 4. Per germline, CDR1 SGHTA and CDR2 FQGNSA. This CDR3 spans 14 amino acids.